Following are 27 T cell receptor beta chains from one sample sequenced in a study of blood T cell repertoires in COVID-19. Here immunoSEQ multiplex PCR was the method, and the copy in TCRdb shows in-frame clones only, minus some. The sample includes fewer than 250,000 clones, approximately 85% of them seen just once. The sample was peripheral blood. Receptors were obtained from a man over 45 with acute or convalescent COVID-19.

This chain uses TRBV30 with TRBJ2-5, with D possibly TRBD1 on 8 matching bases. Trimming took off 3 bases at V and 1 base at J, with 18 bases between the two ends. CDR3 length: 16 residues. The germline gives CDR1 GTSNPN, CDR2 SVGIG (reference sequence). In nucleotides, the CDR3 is TGTGCCTGGAGCCACGGACAGGGAGGGGGCCAAGAGACCCAGTACTTC. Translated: CAWSHGQGGGQETQYF.

In DNA, the CDR3 is TGTGCCAGCAGTTACGGCAGGGCCGGTCACTACACCTTC. Translating it yields CASSYGRAGHYTF. The rearrangement links TRBV6-6 to TRBJ1-2; possibly TRBD1 for D (5 bases). Germline V CDR1 and CDR2: MNHNY, SVGAGI (reference sequence). This CDR3 has 13 residues. The ends were cut back, 2 bases at V and 10 bases at J, with 14 bases in the middle.

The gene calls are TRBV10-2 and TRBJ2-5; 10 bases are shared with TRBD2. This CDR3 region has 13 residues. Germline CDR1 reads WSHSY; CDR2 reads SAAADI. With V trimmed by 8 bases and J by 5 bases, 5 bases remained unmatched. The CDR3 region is CASGLAGVETQYF. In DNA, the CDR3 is TGCGCCAGCGGGCTAGCGGGAGTGGAGACCCAGTACTTC.

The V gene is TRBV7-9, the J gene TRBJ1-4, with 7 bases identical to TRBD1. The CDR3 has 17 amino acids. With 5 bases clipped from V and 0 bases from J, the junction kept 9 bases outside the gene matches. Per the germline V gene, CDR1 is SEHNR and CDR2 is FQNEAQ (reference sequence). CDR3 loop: CASSPTGTRATNEKLFF. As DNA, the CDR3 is TGTGCCAGCAGCCCGACAGGGACCCGGGCAACTAATGAAAAACTGTTTTTT. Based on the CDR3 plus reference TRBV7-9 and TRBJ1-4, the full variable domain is DTGVSQNPRHKITKRGQNVTFRCDPISEHNRLYWYRQTLGQGPEFLTYFQNEAQLEKSRLLSDRFSAERPKGSFSTLEIQRTEQGDSAMYLCASSPTGTRATNEKLFFGSGTQLSVL.

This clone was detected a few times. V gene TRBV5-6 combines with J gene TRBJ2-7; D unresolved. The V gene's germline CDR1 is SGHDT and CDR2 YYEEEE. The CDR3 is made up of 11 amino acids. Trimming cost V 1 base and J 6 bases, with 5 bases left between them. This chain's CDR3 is CASSLFLEQYF. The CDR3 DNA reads TGTGCCAGCAGCTTGTTCCTCGAGCAGTACTTC.

The CDR3 coding sequence is TGTGCCAGCTCGAGGGTCGCAGAGACCCAGTACTTC. Its protein is CASSRVAETQYF. The chain joins TRBV18 to TRBJ2-5, with TRBD2 as a possible D gene (5 bases). Trimming left V 6 bases short and J 4 bases short, with 9 bases between. The CDR3 extends over 12 amino acids. The V gene's germline CDR1 is KGHSH and CDR2 LQKENI. The full variable domain, its missing parts supplied by reference TRBV18 and TRBJ2-5, is NAGVMQNPRHLVRRRGQEARLRCSPMKGHSHVYWYRQLPEEGLKFMVYLQKENIIDESGMPKERFSAEFPKEGPSILRIQQVVRGDSAAYFCASSRVAETQYFGPGTRLLVL.

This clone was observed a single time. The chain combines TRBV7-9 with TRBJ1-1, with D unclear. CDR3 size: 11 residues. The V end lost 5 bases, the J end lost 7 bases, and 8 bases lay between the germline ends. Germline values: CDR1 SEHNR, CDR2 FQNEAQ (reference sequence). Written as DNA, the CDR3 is TGTGCCAGCAGCGCAGGAGGTGAAGCTTTCTTT. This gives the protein CASSAGGEAFF.

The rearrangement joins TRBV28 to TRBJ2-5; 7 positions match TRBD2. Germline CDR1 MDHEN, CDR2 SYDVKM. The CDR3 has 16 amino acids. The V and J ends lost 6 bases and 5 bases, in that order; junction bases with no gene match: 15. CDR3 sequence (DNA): TGTGCCAGCAGCACCGGGGCTAGCGGAGCGAAGGAGACCCAGTACTTC. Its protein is CASSTGASGAKETQYF.

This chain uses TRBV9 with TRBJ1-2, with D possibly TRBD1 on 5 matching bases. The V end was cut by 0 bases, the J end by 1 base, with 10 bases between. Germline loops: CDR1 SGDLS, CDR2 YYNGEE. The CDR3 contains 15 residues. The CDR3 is CASSVETGHNYGYTF. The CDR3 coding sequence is TGTGCCAGCAGCGTAGAAACAGGTCATAACTATGGCTACACCTTC.

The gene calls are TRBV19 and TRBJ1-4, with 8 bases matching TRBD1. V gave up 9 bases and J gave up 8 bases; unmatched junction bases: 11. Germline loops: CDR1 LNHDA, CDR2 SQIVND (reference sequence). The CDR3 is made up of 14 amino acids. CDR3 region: CASATTGASEKLFF. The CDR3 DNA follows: TGTGCCAGCGCCACGACAGGGGCGTCGGAAAAACTGTTTTTT.

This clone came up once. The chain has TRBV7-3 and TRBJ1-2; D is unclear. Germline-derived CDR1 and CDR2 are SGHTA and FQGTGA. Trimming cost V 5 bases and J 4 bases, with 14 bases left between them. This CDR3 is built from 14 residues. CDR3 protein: CASSPGAGPYGYTF. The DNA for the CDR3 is TGTGCCAGCAGCCCGGGAGCAGGACCCTATGGCTACACCTTC.

CDR3 coding DNA: TGTGCCAGCAGCTCGAGGGACAGATTCTATGGCTACACCTTC. This sequence encodes CASSSRDRFYGYTF. The chain couples TRBV5-4 to TRBJ1-2; 7 positions match TRBD1. CDR3 length equals 14 residues. Germline V gene data show CDR1 as SGHNT and CDR2 as YYREEE (reference sequence). With V trimmed by 3 bases and J by 4 bases, 6 bases remained unmatched.

The DNA of the CDR3 is TGCGCCAGCAGCGATGAATTAGACAGAGGAAATTCACCCCTCCACTTT. This codes for CASSDELDRGNSPLHF. The genes are TRBV5-1 and TRBJ1-6, with D possibly matching TRBD1 (5 bases). Looked up from germline, CDR1 is SGHRS and CDR2 is YFSETQ. Deletions cut 4 bases from V and 7 bases from J, with 18 bases between. The CDR3 loop spans 16 amino acids.

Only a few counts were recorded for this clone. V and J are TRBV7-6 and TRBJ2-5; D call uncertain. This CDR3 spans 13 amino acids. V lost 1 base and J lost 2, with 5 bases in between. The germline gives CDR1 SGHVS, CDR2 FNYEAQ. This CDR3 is CASSLESQETQYF. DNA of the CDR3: TGTGCCAGCAGCTTAGAATCGCAAGAGACCCAGTACTTC. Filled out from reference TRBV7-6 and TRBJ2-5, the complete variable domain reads GAGVSQSPRYKVTKRGQDVALRCDPISGHVSLYWYRQALGQGPEFLTYFNYEAQQDKSGLPNDRFSAERPEGSISTLTIQRTEQRDSAMYRCASSLESQETQYFGPGTRLLVL.

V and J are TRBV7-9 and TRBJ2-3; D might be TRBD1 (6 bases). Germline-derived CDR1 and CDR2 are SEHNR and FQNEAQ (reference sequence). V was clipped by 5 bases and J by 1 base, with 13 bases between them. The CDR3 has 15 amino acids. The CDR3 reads CASSHLAGGTDTQYF. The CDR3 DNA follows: TGTGCCAGCAGCCACCTGGCAGGGGGCACAGATACGCAGTATTTT.

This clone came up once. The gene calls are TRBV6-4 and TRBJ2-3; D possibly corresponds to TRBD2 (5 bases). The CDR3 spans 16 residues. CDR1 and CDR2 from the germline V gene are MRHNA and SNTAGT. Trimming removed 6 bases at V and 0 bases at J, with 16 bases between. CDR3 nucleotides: TGTGCCAGCAGCAACAGAGCGGTATCTAGCACAGATACGCAGTATTTT. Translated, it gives CASSNRAVSSTDTQYF.

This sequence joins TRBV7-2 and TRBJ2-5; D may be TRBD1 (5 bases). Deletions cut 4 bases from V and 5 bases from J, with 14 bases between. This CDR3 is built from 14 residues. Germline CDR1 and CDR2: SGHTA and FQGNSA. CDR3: CASSSRALVETQYF. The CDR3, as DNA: TGTGCCAGCAGCTCCAGGGCCCTCGTGGAGACCCAGTACTTC.

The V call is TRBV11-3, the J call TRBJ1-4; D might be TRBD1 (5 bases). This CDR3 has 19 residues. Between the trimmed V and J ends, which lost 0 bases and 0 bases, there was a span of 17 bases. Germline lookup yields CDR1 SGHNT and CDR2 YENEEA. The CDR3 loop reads CASSLELFQGGATNEKLFF. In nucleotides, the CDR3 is TGTGCCAGCAGCTTAGAGTTGTTTCAGGGAGGGGCAACTAATGAAAAACTGTTTTTT. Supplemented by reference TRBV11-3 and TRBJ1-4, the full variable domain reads EAGVVQSPRYKIIEKKQPVAFWCNPISGHNTLYWYLQNLGQGPELLIRYENEEAVDDSQLPKDRFSAERLKGVDSTLKIQPAELGDSAVYLCASSLELFQGGATNEKLFFGSGTQLSVL.

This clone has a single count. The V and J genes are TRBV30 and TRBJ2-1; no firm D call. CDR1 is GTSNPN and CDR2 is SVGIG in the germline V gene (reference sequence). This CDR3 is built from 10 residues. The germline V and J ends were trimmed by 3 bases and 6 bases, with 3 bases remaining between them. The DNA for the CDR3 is TGTGCCTGGAGCTTCAATGAGCAGTTCTTC. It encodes CAWSFNEQFF.

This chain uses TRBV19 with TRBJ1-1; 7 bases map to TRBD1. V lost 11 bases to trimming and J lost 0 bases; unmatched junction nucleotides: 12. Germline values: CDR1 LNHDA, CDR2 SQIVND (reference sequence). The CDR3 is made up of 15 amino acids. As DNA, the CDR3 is TGTGCCGCCGGGGAAATCGGACAGGTGAACACTGAAGCTTTCTTT. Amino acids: CAAGEIGQVNTEAFF. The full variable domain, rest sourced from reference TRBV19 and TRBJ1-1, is DGGITQSPKYLFRKEGQNVTLSCEQNLNHDAMYWYRQDPGQGLRLIYYSQIVNDFQKGDIAEGYSVSREKKESFPLTVTSAQKNPTAFYLCAAGEIGQVNTEAFFGQGTRLTVV.

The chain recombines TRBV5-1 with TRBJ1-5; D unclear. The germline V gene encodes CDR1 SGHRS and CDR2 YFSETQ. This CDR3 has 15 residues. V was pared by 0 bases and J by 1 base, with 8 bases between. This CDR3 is CASSLAPGSNQPQHF. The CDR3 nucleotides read TGCGCCAGCAGCTTGGCCCCCGGGAGCAATCAGCCCCAGCATTTT.

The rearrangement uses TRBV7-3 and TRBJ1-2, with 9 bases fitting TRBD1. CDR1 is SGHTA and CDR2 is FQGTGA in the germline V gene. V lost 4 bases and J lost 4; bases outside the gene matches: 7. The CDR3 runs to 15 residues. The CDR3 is CASSSGTGRAYGYTF. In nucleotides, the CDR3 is TGTGCCAGCAGCTCCGGGACAGGGCGAGCCTATGGCTACACCTTC.

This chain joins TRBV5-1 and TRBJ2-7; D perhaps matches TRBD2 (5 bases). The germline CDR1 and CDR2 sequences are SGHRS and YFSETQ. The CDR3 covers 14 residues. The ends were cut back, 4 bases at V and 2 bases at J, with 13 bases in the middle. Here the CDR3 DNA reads TGCGCCAGCAGCGCCACCGGGATCCCCTACGAGCAGTACTTC. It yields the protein CASSATGIPYEQYF.

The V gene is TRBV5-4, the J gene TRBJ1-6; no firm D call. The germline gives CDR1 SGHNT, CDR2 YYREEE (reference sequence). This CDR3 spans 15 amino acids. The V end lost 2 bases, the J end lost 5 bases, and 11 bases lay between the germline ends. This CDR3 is CASSFAGRDNSPLHF. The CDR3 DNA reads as TGTGCCAGCAGCTTCGCAGGCAGAGATAATTCACCCCTCCACTTT.

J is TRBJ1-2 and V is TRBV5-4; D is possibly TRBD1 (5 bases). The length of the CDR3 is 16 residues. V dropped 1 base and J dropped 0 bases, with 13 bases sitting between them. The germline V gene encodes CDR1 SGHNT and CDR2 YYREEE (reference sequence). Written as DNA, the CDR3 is TGTGCCAGCAGCTTGCGCGGGGCCCGGGCTAACTATGGCTACACCTTC. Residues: CASSLRGARANYGYTF. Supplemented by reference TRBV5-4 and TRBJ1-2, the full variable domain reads ETGVTQSPTHLIKTRGQQVTLRCSSQSGHNTVSWYQQALGQGPQFIFQYYREEENGRGNFPPRFSGLQFPNYSSELNVNALELDDSALYLCASSLRGARANYGYTFGSGTRLTVV.

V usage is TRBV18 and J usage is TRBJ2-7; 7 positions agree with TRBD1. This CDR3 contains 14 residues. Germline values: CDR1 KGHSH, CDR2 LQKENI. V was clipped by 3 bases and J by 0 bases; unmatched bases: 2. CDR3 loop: CASSPRTGSYEQYF. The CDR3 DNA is TGTGCCAGCTCACCCCGGACAGGCTCCTACGAGCAGTACTTC.

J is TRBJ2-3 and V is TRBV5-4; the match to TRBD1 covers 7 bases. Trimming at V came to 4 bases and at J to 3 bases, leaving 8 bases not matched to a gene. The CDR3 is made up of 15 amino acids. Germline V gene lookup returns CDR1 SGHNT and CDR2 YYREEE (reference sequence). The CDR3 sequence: CASSPPTGVTDTQYF. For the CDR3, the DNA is TGTGCCAGCAGCCCCCCCACAGGGGTTACAGATACGCAGTATTTT.